One sample yielded the 30 T cell receptor beta chains listed below, sequenced in a study of blood T cell repertoires in COVID-19. Some clones are missing from TCRdb's copy, which holds only in-frame ones; the method was immunoSEQ multiplex PCR. The sample contains approximately 200,000 clones, over 80% of which appear only once. The sample taken for sequencing was PBMCs or T cells enriched from blood (not recorded which). The receptors shown here come from a man aged 25-40 years who had recovered from COVID-19.

The chain employs TRBV10-3 and TRBJ1-5, with a possible D match to TRBD1 (5 bases). V shed 2 bases and J shed 7 bases, with 18 bases lying between them. The germline V gene has CDR1 ENHRY and CDR2 SYGVKD. The length of the CDR3 is 16 residues. In DNA form, the CDR3 reads TGTGCCATCAGTGAGCGGGGGGGGTTGAATTCCCAGCCCCAGCATTTT. As protein: CAISERGGLNSQPQHF.

This clone occurred once. The rearrangement uses TRBV29-1 and TRBJ2-3; the match to TRBD2 covers 9 bases. Germline V gene sequence: CDR1 SQVTM, CDR2 ANQGSEA. CDR3 length equals 13 residues. V lost 6 bases and J lost 1; bases outside the gene matches: 2. The CDR3 loop is CSVIAGGTDTQYF. The CDR3 DNA reads as TGCAGCGTAATAGCGGGAGGCACAGATACGCAGTATTTT.

CDR3 loop: CASSLTGGNSALHF. Written as DNA, the CDR3 is TGTGCCAGCAGCCTAACGGGGGGGAATTCGGCCCTCCACTTT. The rearrangement joins TRBV3-1 (or the pseudogene TRBV3-2) to TRBJ1-6; perhaps TRBD1 as D (5 bases). This CDR3 spans 14 amino acids. Germline V gene lookup returns CDR1 LGHDT and CDR2 YNNKEL (reference sequence). Trimming pared 4 bases from V and 14 bases from J, leaving 18 bases between.

J is TRBJ1-6 and V is TRBV5-4; the match to TRBD1 covers 8 bases. V shed 4 bases, J shed 2 bases, and the junction held 8 bases outside the gene matches. Germline-derived CDR1 and CDR2 are SGHNT and YYREEE (reference sequence). CDR3 length: 17 amino acids. The CDR3 sequence: CASSRGQGGAYNSPLHF. In DNA, the CDR3 is TGTGCCAGCAGCAGAGGACAGGGAGGGGCCTATAATTCACCCCTCCACTTT.

V gene TRBV5-1 combines with J gene TRBJ1-1; the D is unclear. Trimming removed 0 bases from V and 0 bases from J, with 6 bases in between. Per the germline V gene, CDR1 is SGHRS and CDR2 is YFSETQ. The CDR3 contains 14 residues. CDR3 in DNA: TGCGCCAGCAGCTTGGACAGTTTGAACACTGAAGCTTTCTTT. Encoded protein: CASSLDSLNTEAFF.

The chain recombines TRBV2 with TRBJ1-1, with D possibly being TRBD1 (6 bases). Trimming left V 5 bases short and J 4 bases short, with 11 bases between. CDR3 size: 13 residues. The germline V gene encodes CDR1 SNHLY and CDR2 FYNNEI. Written as DNA, the CDR3 is TGTGCCAGCAGTAACAGGGTGGGCACTGAAGCTTTCTTT. It translates to CASSNRVGTEAFF.

The genes are TRBV18 and TRBJ1-2, with 8 bases identical to TRBD1. Germline V lookup: CDR1 KGHSH, CDR2 LQKENI. The CDR3 is 13 amino acids. V gave up 3 bases and J gave up 7 bases; unmatched junction bases: 4. CDR3 sequence: CASSPTGDGGYTF. The DNA of the CDR3 is TGTGCCAGCTCACCGACAGGGGATGGTGGCTACACCTTC.

The V call is TRBV29-1, the J call TRBJ1-1; the D gene is possibly TRBD1 (5 bases). From germline, CDR1 is SQVTM and CDR2 ANQGSEA. CDR3 length: 13 residues. V lost 2 bases to trimming and J lost 4 bases, with 11 bases between them. The CDR3 region is CSVEQGDGTEAFF. The CDR3 coding sequence is TGCAGCGTTGAACAAGGGGATGGCACTGAAGCTTTCTTT.

The V call is TRBV4-2, the J call TRBJ2-7; D is possibly TRBD1 (5 bases). This CDR3 comprises 15 residues. The ends were cut back, 0 bases at V and 2 bases at J, with 11 bases in the middle. Germline lookup yields CDR1 LGHNA and CDR2 YNFKEQ. The CDR3 loop is CASSQEVQGPYEQYF. In DNA form, the CDR3 reads TGTGCCAGCAGCCAAGAAGTGCAGGGCCCCTACGAGCAGTACTTC.

Here the CDR3 DNA reads TGTGCCAGCAGTTTGATCACAACAGGGGGGACAGATACGCAGTATTTT. It encodes CASSLITTGGTDTQYF. The chain employs TRBV28 and TRBJ2-3; 8 bases match TRBD1. Germline CDR1 MDHEN, CDR2 SYDVKM. J lost 3 bases, V lost 3 bases, and 8 bases had no gene match. CDR3 length: 16 amino acids.

CDR3 residues: CASRKGQGVDGYTF. In DNA form, the CDR3 reads TGTGCCAGCAGGAAGGGACAGGGTGTGGATGGCTACACCTTC. The chain couples TRBV5-5 to TRBJ1-2; TRBD1 agrees at 9 bases. This CDR3 has 14 residues. CDR1 and CDR2 from the germline V gene are SGHKS and YYEKEE (reference sequence). Unmatched junction bases numbered 8, after V lost 5 bases and J lost 6 bases.

The chain is built from TRBV7-2 and TRBJ1-3; D uncertain. V lost 0 bases and J lost 11, with 14 bases in between. CDR1 and CDR2 (germline): SGHTA, FQGNSA. The CDR3 runs 14 residues. DNA of the CDR3: TGTGCCAGCAGCTTAGCGCAGCTCCTGACACCCATATATTTT. This codes for CASSLAQLLTPIYF.

This rearrangement joins TRBV5-8 to TRBJ1-2; 8 bases are shared with TRBD1. CDR1 is SGHTS and CDR2 is YDEGEE in the germline V gene. J gave up 4 bases and V 4 bases, and 9 bases lay outside the gene matches. The length of the CDR3 is 15 residues. In nucleotides, the CDR3 is TGTGCCAGCAGCAAAAGGACAGGGACCTCCTATGGCTACACCTTC. It is translated as CASSKRTGTSYGYTF.

This chain links TRBV7-2 with TRBJ2-1; TRBD2 matches 11 bases. The V segment lost 5 bases and the J segment 6 bases; nucleotides outside the gene matches: 3. Looked up from germline, CDR1 is SGHTA and CDR2 is FQGNSA. The CDR3 has 14 amino acids. CDR3 region: CASSISGGVNEQFF. For the CDR3, the DNA is TGTGCCAGCAGCATTAGCGGGGGGGTCAATGAGCAGTTCTTC.

The rearrangement links TRBV4-2 to TRBJ1-2; TRBD1 aligns across 9 bases. CDR1 is LGHNA, CDR2 YNFKEQ, per germline. The CDR3 sequence is 14 residues long. Trimming took 4 bases from V and 2 from J; bases not matched to a gene: 2. DNA for the CDR3: TGTGCCAGCAGCCCGACAGGGGGGAACTATGGCTACACCTTC. Protein product: CASSPTGGNYGYTF.

In this sample, this clone turned up a few times. The V and J genes are TRBV19 and TRBJ2-1, with 9 bases aligning to TRBD2. The CDR3 runs to 18 residues. J was trimmed by 4 bases and V by 1 base; bases with no gene match: 11. Germline CDR1 and CDR2: LNHDA and SQIVND (reference sequence). CDR3 DNA sequence: TGTGCCAGTAGTATAGGATGGCGGGAGGGCTTAGCATACAATGAGCAGTTCTTC. Translation: CASSIGWREGLAYNEQFF.

The rearrangement links TRBV28 to TRBJ2-5, with 7 nucleotides matching TRBD2. This CDR3 is built from 13 residues. Looked up from germline, CDR1 is MDHEN and CDR2 is SYDVKM. Losses at the gene ends were 5 bases for V and 2 bases for J; bases not matched to a gene: 2. The CDR3 reads CASSEGLQETQYF. The CDR3 DNA reads TGTGCCAGCAGTGAGGGACTACAAGAGACCCAGTACTTC.

The genes are TRBV7-9 and TRBJ2-1; 11 positions agree with TRBD2. After removal of 1 base from V and 9 bases from J, the junction contained 2 bases not matched to a gene. Germline V gene data show CDR1 as SEHNR and CDR2 as FQNEAQ (reference sequence). The CDR3 contains 14 residues. CDR3 protein: CASSLVAGGGEQFF. As DNA, the CDR3 is TGTGCCAGCAGCTTAGTAGCGGGAGGGGGTGAGCAGTTCTTC.

The V and J genes are TRBV29-1 and TRBJ2-2; 8 bases are a match to TRBD2. The CDR3 loop spans 14 amino acids. CDR1 is SQVTM, CDR2 ANQGSEA, per germline. V trimming: 6 bases; J trimming: 7 bases; junction bases outside the gene matches: 10. In DNA form, the CDR3 reads TGCAGCGTCCCAGCGGGGGTTAATAACGGGGAGCTGTTTTTT. It encodes CSVPAGVNNGELFF.

The chain is built from TRBV19 and TRBJ2-7; 11 nucleotides align to TRBD2. V shed 1 base, J shed 4 bases, and the junction held 3 bases outside the gene matches. This CDR3 has 15 residues. CDR1 is LNHDA, CDR2 SQIVND, per germline (reference sequence). CDR3: CASSIGLAGLYEQYF. The CDR3 nucleotides are TGTGCCAGTAGTATAGGACTAGCGGGGCTATACGAGCAGTACTTC.

V is TRBV7-2 and J is TRBJ2-1, with D possibly matching TRBD1 (6 bases). Germline lookup yields CDR1 SGHTA and CDR2 FQGNSA. Between the trimmed V and J ends, which lost 6 bases and 2 bases, there was a span of 11 bases. This CDR3 comprises 14 residues. The CDR3 DNA reads TGTGCCAGCAGTAGGGGGTTCCCCTACAATGAGCAGTTCTTC. It specifies CASSRGFPYNEQFF.

For the CDR3, the DNA is TGTGCCAGCAGCCTTCGGGGGGCGGGTCAAGAGACCCAGTACTTC. Protein product: CASSLRGAGQETQYF. The chain is built from TRBV7-2 and TRBJ2-5; maybe TRBD2 (7 bases). V shed 5 bases and J shed 2 bases, with 15 bases lying between them. The CDR3 consists of 15 residues. CDR1 SGHTA and CDR2 FQGNSA come from the germline V gene.

In its sample, this clone was seen once. The rearrangement joins TRBV5-6 to TRBJ1-5; no clear D. Germline loops: CDR1 SGHDT, CDR2 YYEEEE. Deletions cut 1 base from V and 6 bases from J, with 11 bases between. There are 14 residues in the CDR3. The CDR3 protein is CASSLWGRGQPQHF. The CDR3 nucleotides read TGTGCCAGCAGCTTGTGGGGTCGGGGTCAGCCCCAGCATTTT.

This rearrangement joins TRBV28 to TRBJ1-6, with D tentatively TRBD1 (6 bases). Germline CDR1 and CDR2: MDHEN and SYDVKM. The CDR3 runs 15 residues. V was pared by 4 bases and J by 10 bases, with 17 bases between. CDR3 loop: CASSYPRGASSPLHF. For the CDR3, the DNA is TGTGCCAGCAGTTACCCCAGGGGCGCTTCCTCACCCCTCCACTTT.

The chain links TRBV15 to TRBJ2-2; 8 positions agree with TRBD2. The CDR3 loop spans 16 amino acids. CDR1 is LNHNV and CDR2 is YYDKDF in the germline V gene (reference sequence). Trimming at V came to 1 base and at J to 0 bases, leaving 1 base not matched to a gene. The CDR3 region has the DNA TGTGCCACCAGCAGAGCACTAGCGGCGAACACCGGGGAGCTGTTTTTT. Residues: CATSRALAANTGELFF.

The chain couples TRBV5-6 to TRBJ1-1, with D possibly TRBD1 on 6 matching bases. The CDR3 covers 16 residues. Deletions cut 0 bases from V and 1 base from J, with 13 bases between. The germline V gene has CDR1 SGHDT and CDR2 YYEEEE. Here the CDR3 reads CASSLVGQGSNTEAFF. The CDR3 bases are TGTGCCAGCAGCTTGGTCGGGCAGGGGTCGAACACTGAAGCTTTCTTT.

The rearrangement links TRBV4-3 to TRBJ1-6, with 12 nucleotides matching TRBD1. Germline lookup yields CDR1 LGHNA and CDR2 YSLEER. V trimming: 5 bases; J trimming: 4 bases; junction bases outside the gene matches: 6. The CDR3 is 17 residues long. CDR3 region: CASSVGTGGLYNSPLHF. In nucleotides, the CDR3 is TGCGCCAGCAGCGTAGGGACAGGGGGCTTGTATAATTCACCCCTCCACTTT.

V gene TRBV24-1 combines with J gene TRBJ2-3; 9 nucleotides agree with TRBD2. Trimming took 3 bases from V and 4 from J; bases not matched to a gene: 7. CDR3 length: 16 residues. Germline lookup yields CDR1 KGHDR and CDR2 SFDVKD. The CDR3 is CATSDPSGGSADTQYF. CDR3 in DNA: TGTGCCACCAGTGATCCCAGCGGGGGGAGTGCAGATACGCAGTATTTT.

The chain has TRBV6-5 and TRBJ2-7; 8 bases are shared with TRBD1. CDR1 and CDR2 (germline): MNHEY, SVGAGI. The CDR3 runs 13 residues. V gave up 7 bases and J gave up 5 bases; unmatched junction bases: 7. The CDR3 reads CASTRTGFNEQYF. The DNA of the CDR3 is TGTGCCAGCACCCGGACAGGGTTCAACGAGCAGTACTTC.

This clone showed up just once. V is TRBV5-1 and J is TRBJ2-7, with 14 bases identical to TRBD2. The CDR3 totals 18 residues. Germline CDR1 reads SGHRS; CDR2 reads YFSETQ. Unmatched junction bases numbered 14, after V lost 4 bases and J lost 5 bases. The CDR3 nucleotides read TGCGCCAGCAGCCTGAGTTTGGGACTAGCGGGAGCGCAGGACGAGCAGTACTTC. Translating it yields CASSLSLGLAGAQDEQYF. Full variable domain (rest looked up from reference TRBV5-1 and TRBJ2-7): KAGVTQTPRYLIKTRGQQVTLSCSPISGHRSVSWYQQTPGQGLQFLFEYFSETQRNKGNFPGRFSGRQFSNSRSEMNVSTLELGDSALYLCASSLSLGLAGAQDEQYFGPGTRLTVT.